This TCR beta chain was documented in a study of sequential checkpoint blockade in melanoma. The overall study: Randomization was 1:1 between first-line nivolumab→ipilimumab and ipilimumab→nivolumab. TCRβ was sequenced from DNA of 91 pretreatment tumors.

Documented treatment: randomized to nivolumab then ipilimumab (arm A) or the reverse (arm B). DNA-damaging chemotherapy had not been given to any patient beforehand. The protocol was immunoSEQ multiplex PCR, while the TCRdb copy is restricted to in-frame clones and leaves out a portion. The sample holds fewer than 15,000 clones, 20% to 25% seen once. As to this clone: Antigen unknown.

Study-level findings and limits: Clinical benefit was about 30 times likelier when tumor T-cell fraction and clonality increased.

The CDR3 is 14 amino acids. V shed 4 bases and J 3 bases; nucleotides not matched to a gene: 4. Germline lookup yields CDR1 SQVTM and CDR2 ANQGSEA. V is TRBV29-1 and J is TRBJ2-2, with 8 bases identical to TRBD1. The sequence derives from a human donor with melanoma. Source: tumor tissue (inferred from file names), taken from a patient given nivolumab and ipilimumab in sequence. The DNA for the CDR3 is TGCAGCGTTGCCAGGACAGGGTACACCGGGGAGCTGTTTTTT. Translating it yields CSVARTGYTGELFF.